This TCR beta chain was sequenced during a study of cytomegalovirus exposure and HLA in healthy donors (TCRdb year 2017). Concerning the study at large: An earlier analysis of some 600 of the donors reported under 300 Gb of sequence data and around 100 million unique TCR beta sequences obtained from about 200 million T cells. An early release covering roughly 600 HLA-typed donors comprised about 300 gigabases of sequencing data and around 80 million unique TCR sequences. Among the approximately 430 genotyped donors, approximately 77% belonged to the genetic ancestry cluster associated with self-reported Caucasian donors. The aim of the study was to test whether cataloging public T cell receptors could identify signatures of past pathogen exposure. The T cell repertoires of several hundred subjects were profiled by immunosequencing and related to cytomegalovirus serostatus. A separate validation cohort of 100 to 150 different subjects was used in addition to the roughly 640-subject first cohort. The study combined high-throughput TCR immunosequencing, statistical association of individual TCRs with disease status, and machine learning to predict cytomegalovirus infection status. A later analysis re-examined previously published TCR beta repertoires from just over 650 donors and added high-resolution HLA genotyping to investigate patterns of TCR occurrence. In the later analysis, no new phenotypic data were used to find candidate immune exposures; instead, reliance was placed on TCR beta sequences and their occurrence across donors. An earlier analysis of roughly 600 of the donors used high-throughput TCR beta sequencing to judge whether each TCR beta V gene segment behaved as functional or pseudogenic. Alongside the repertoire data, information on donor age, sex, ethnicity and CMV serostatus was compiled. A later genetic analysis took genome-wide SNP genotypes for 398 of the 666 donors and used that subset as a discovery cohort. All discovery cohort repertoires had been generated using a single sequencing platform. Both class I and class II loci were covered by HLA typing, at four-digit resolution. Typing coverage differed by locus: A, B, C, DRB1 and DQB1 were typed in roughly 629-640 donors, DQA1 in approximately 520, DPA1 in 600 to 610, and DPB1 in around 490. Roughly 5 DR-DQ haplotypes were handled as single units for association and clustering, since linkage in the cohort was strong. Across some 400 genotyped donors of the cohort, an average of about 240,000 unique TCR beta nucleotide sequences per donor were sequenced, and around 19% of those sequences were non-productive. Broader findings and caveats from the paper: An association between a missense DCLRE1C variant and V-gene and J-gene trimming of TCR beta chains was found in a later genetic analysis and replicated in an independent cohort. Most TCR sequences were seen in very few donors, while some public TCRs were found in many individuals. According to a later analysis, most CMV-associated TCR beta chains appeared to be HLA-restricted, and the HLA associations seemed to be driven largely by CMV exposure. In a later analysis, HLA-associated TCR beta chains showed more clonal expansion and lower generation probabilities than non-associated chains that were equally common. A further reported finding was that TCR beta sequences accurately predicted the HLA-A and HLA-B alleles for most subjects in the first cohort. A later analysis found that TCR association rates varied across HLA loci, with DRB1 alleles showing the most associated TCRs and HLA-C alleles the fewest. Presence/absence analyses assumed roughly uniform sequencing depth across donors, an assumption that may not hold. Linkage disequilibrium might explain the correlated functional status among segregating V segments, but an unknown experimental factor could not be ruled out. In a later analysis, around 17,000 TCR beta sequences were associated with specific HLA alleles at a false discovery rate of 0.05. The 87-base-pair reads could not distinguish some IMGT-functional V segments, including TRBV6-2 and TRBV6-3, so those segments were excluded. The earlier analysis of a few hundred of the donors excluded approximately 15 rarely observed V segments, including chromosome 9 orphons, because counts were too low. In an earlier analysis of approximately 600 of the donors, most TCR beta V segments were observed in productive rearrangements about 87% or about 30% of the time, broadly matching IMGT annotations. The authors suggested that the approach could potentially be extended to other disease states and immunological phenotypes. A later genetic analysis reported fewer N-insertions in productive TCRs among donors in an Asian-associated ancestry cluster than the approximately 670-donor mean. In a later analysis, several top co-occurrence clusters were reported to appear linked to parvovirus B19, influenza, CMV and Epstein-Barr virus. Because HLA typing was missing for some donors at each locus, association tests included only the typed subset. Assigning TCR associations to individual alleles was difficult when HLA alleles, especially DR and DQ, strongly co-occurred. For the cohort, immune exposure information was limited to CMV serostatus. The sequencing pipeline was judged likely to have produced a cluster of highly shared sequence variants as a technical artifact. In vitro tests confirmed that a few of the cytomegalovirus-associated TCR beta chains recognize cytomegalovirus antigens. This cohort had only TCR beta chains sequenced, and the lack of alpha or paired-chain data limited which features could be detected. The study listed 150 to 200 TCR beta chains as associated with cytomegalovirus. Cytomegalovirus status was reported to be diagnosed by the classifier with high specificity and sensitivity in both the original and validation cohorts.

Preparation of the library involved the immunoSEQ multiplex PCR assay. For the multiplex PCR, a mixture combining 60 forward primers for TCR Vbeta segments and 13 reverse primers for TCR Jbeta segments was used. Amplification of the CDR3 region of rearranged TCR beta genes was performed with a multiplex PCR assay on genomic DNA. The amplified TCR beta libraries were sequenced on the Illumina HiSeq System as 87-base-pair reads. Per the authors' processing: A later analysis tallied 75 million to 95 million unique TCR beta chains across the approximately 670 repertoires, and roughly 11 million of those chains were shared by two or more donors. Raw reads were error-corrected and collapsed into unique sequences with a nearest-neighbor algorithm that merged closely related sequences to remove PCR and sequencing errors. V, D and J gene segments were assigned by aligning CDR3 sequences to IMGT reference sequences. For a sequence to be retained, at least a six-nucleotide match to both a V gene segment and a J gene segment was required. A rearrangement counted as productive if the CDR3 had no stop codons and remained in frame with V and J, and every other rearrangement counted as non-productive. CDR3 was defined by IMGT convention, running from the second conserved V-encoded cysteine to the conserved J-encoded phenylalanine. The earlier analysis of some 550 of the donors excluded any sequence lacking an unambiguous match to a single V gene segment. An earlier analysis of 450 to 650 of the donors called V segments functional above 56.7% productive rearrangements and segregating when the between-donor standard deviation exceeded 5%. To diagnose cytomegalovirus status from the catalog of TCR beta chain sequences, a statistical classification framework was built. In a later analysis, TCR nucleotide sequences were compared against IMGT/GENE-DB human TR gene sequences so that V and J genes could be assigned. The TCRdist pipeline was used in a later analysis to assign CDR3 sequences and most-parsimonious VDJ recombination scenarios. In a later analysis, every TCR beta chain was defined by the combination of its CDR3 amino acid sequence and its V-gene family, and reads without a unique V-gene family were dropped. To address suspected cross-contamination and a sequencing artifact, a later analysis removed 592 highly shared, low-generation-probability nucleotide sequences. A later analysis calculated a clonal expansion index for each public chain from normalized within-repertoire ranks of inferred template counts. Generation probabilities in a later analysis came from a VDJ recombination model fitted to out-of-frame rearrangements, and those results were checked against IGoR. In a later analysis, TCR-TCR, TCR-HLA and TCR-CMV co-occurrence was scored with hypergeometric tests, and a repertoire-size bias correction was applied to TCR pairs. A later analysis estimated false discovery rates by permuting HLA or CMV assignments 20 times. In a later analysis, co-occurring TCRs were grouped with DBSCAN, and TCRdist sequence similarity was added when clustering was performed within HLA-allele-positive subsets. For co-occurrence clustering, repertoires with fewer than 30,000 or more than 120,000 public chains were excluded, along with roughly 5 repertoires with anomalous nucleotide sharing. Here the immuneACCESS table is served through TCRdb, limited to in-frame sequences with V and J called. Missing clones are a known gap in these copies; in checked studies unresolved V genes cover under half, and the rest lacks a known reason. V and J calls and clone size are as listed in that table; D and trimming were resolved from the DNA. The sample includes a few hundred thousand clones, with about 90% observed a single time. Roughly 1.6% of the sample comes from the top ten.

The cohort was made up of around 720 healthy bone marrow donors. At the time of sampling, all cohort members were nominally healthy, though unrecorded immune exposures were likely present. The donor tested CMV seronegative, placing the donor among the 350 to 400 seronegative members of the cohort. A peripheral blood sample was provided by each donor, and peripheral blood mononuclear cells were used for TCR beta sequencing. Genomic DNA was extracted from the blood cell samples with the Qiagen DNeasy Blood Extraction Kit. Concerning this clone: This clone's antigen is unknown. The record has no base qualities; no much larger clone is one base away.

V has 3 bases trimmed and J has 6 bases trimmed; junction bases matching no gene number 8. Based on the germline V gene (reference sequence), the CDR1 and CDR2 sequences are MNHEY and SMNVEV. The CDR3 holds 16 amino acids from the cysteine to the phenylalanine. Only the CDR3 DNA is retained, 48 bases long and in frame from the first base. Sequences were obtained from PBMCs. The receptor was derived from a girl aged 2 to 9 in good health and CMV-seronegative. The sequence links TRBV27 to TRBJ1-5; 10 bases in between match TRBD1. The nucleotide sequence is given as TGTGCCAGCAGTTTCTGGGGACAGGGGTCCGGTCAGCCCCAGCATTTT. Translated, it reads CASSFWGQGSGQPQHF.